A selection of T cell receptor beta chains follows, all from one sample in a study of cytomegalovirus exposure and HLA in healthy donors. TCRdb keeps only in-frame clones here, not all; method: immunoSEQ multiplex PCR. The sample has about 170,000 clones, more than 60% seen once; the top ten hold about 1.5%. The sequencing input was PBMCs. These receptors all stem from a woman between 25 and 40 years old in good health and CMV-seropositive. CDR3s include the opening cysteine and the closing phenylalanine or tryptophan. Each record gives: V gene, D gene, clone size, CDR3 length, J gene, CDR3 DNA, CDR3 protein. D genes are given only for firm matches. A clone size is listed for some rows: how often the clone was seen (once, few, many), or a class if it is expanded.

TRBV6-1	-	-	13	TRBJ1-2	TGTGCCAGCAGTGAAGGGCACAACTATGGCTACACCTTC	CASSEGHNYGYTF
TRBV2	TRBD1	few	15	TRBJ1-5	TGTGCCAGCCGGGACAGGAGACATAGCAATCAGCCCCAGCATTTT	CASRDRRHSNQPQHF
TRBV5-4	TRBD1	-	15	TRBJ2-5	TGTGCCAGCAGTCCAAGGACAGGGGGCCAAGAGACCCAGTACTTC	CASSPRTGGQETQYF
TRBV2	TRBD2	-	15	TRBJ2-1	TGTGCCAGCTTCCCGACTAGCGGGAGTCAAGGTGAGCAGTTCTTC	CASFPTSGSQGEQFF
TRBV5-1	-	few	13	TRBJ2-3	TGCGCCAGCAGCCTGAACTGGGCCGATACGCAGTATTTT	CASSLNWADTQYF
TRBV6-5	-	-	15	TRBJ1-1	TGTGCCAGCAGTTCCACAGGGATAACGAACACTGAAGCTTTCTTT	CASSSTGITNTEAFF
TRBV6-1	-	-	14	TRBJ1-1	TGTGCCAGCAGGATGGACCAGGGAATCTCTGAAGCTTTCTTT	CASRMDQGISEAFF
TRBV6-5	TRBD1	-	16	TRBJ2-1	TGTGCCAGCAGTTACGTGTCCGGGACAGGGACCAATGAGCAGTTCTTC	CASSYVSGTGTNEQFF
TRBV27	-	-	15	TRBJ1-6	TGTGCCAGCAGTTACTTACAGGGATCTAATTCACCCCTCCACTTT	CASSYLQGSNSPLHF
TRBV5-5	TRBD2	-	18	TRBJ2-7	TGTGCCAGCAGCTTGCGGACAGGCGCTAGCGGGGGATTCTACGAGCAGTACTTC	CASSLRTGASGGFYEQYF
TRBV27	TRBD2	-	16	TRBJ2-2	TGTGCCAGCAGTTACGGGACTAGCGGGAGAACCGGGGAGCTGTTTTTT	CASSYGTSGRTGELFF
TRBV10-3	-	-	15	TRBJ1-4	TGTGCCATCAGTCCCTCTGGGGCTCGCAATGAAAAACTGTTTTTT	CAISPSGARNEKLFF
TRBV4-1	-	-	19	TRBJ1-2	TGCGCCAGCAGCCAAGCCGAGGACAGAGGCCGTAGGCTCCTAATTGGCTACACCTTC	CASSQAEDRGRRLLIGYTF
TRBV15	-	-	15	TRBJ2-1	TGTGCCACCAGCAGAGATCAACCAGGGGAGACTGAGCAGTTCTTC	CATSRDQPGETEQFF
TRBV5-1	-	-	14	TRBJ2-2	TGCGCCAGCAGCTTGGAGTCAGACACCGGGGAGCTGTTTTTT	CASSLESDTGELFF
TRBV9	TRBD1	few	14	TRBJ2-7	TGTGCCAGCAGCGTATACGGGACAGGCTACGAGCAGTACTTC	CASSVYGTGYEQYF
TRBV19	-	-	14	TRBJ1-4	TGTGCCAGTAGTGTGGGCAGGGAAAATGAAAAACTGTTTTTT	CASSVGRENEKLFF
TRBV27	TRBD2	-	16	TRBJ2-1	TGTGCCAGCTCCCCAAGCGGGGGGGAAATCGGCAATGAGCAGTTCTTC	CASSPSGGEIGNEQFF
TRBV7-9	TRBD2	-	17	TRBJ2-1	TGCGCCAGCTCCAGCTCCCTAGCGGGAGGCCTGGGGGATGAGCAGTTCTTC	CASSSSLAGGLGDEQFF
TRBV10-2	-	-	14	TRBJ2-2	TGCGCCAGCAGTGTTGAGGCCAACACCGGGGAGCTGTTTTTT	CASSVEANTGELFF
TRBV6-1	-	-	14	TRBJ1-4	TGTGCCAGCAGTGAGGGGCTTAGTAATGAAAAACTGTTTTTT	CASSEGLSNEKLFF
TRBV30	-	-	15	TRBJ2-7	TGTGCCTCCATGAAGGGGGGGGGAGGTATCTACGAGCAGTACTTC	CASMKGGGGIYEQYF
TRBV2	-	-	16	TRBJ1-5	TGTGCCAGCAGTGAAGCGCCGGGGGGGGAGGGTCAGCCCCAGCATTTT	CASSEAPGGEGQPQHF
TRBV27	-	few	16	TRBJ1-1	TGTGCCAGCAGTTTCGAGGTAGGCCTAAGGTTGCGGGAAGCTTTCTTT	CASSFEVGLRLREAFF
TRBV7-8	TRBD2	-	18	TRBJ2-7	TGTGCCACCCCGCAGCGGGGGGTGGGGCACCGCCCCCTGGACGAGCAGTACTTC	CATPQRGVGHRPLDEQYF
TRBV29-1	-	-	15	TRBJ1-1	TGCAGCGTTGAGCTAAGTAACAGGGCCCTCACTGAAGCTTTCTTT	CSVELSNRALTEAFF
TRBV15	-	few	15	TRBJ2-3	TGTGCCACCAGCAGAGAGATACGGGAGACAGATACGCAGTATTTT	CATSREIRETDTQYF
TRBV2	-	-	13	TRBJ1-2	TGTGCCAGCACCGGGGGGGGCGACTATGGCTACACCTTC	CASTGGGDYGYTF
TRBV6-1	TRBD2	-	16	TRBJ2-7	TGTGCCAGCAGTGACGGGGAGGGTGCCGTAGCCTACGAGCAGTACTTC	CASSDGEGAVAYEQYF
TRBV10-3	-	-	14	TRBJ2-3	TGTGCCATCAGTGCGGGACAAGAGACAGATACGCAGTATTTT	CAISAGQETDTQYF
TRBV6-5	TRBD1	-	15	TRBJ1-2	TGTGCCAGCAGTTACTCGGGACAGGGGACTGATGGCTACACCTTC	CASSYSGQGTDGYTF
TRBV6-1	-	once	15	TRBJ2-5	TGTGCCAGCACTTCGAGAAAGGGGGTCCAAGAGACCCAGTACTTC	CASTSRKGVQETQYF
TRBV13	TRBD2	-	14	TRBJ2-7	TGTGCCAGCAGCCCGGGGGGGTATTACTACGAGCAGTACTTC	CASSPGGYYYEQYF
TRBV7-9	TRBD1	-	15	TRBJ2-7	TGTGCCAGCAGCTTGGGACAGGCGGATAGTATCGGGCAGTACTTC	CASSLGQADSIGQYF
TRBV30	TRBD2	-	14	TRBJ2-1	TGTGCCTGGACCGGGACTAGCATTCGCAATGAGCAGTTCTTC	CAWTGTSIRNEQFF